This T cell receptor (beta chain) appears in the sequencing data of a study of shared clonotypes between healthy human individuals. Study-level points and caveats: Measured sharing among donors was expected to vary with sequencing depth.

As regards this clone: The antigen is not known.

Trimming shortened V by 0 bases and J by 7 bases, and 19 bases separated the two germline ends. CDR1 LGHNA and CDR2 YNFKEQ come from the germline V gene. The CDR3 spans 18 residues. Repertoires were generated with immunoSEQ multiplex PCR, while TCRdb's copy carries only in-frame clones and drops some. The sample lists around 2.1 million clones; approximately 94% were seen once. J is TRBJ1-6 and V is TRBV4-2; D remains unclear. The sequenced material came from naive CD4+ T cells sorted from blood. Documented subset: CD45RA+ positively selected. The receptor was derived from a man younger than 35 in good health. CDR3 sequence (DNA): TGTGCCAGCAGCCAAGATTCAACCGCGGCCTCCGAAAATTCACCCCTCCACTTT. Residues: CASSQDSTAASENSPLHF.